The 30 T cell receptor beta chains in this list originate from one sample, sequenced in a study of blood T cell repertoires in COVID-19. This table comes from immunoSEQ multiplex PCR, and its TCRdb copy is limited to in-frame clones, with some not included. The sample lists tens of thousands of clones, approximately 85% occurring once. The sequencing sample was made of peripheral blood. These receptors were obtained from a human donor in a cohort sampled during active COVID-19.

The J gene is TRBJ2-1, the V gene TRBV2; weak D call: TRBD1 (6 bases). V gave up 7 bases and J gave up 4 bases, with 11 bases separating them. The CDR3 runs 13 residues. Germline lookup yields CDR1 SNHLY and CDR2 FYNNEI. CDR3 residues: CASIEDSYNEQFF. In nucleotides, the CDR3 is TGTGCCAGCATCGAGGACAGTTACAATGAGCAGTTCTTC.

In DNA form, the CDR3 reads TGTGCCACCAGTGGAAGCAGGGTTAACTATGGCTACACCTTC. Translating gives CATSGSRVNYGYTF. The genes are TRBV24-1 and TRBJ1-2; maybe TRBD1 (5 bases). The CDR3 contains 14 residues. Per the germline V gene, CDR1 is KGHDR and CDR2 is SFDVKD. V lost 5 bases to trimming and J lost 1 base, with 10 bases between them.

This chain connects TRBV5-5 to TRBJ2-2, with D uncertain. The CDR3 totals 12 residues. V was trimmed by 2 bases and J by 7 bases, leaving 6 bases between them. Germline lookup yields CDR1 SGHKS and CDR2 YYEKEE (reference sequence). As DNA, the CDR3 is TGTGCCAGCAGCTTCCCTTACGGGGAGCTGTTTTTT. Amino acids: CASSFPYGELFF.

This chain connects TRBV10-1 to TRBJ1-4, with 7 bases fitting TRBD1. The germline V gene encodes CDR1 WNHNN and CDR2 SYGVQD (reference sequence). Losses at the gene ends were 6 bases for V and 11 bases for J; bases not matched to a gene: 15. The CDR3 sequence is 15 residues long. The CDR3 sequence is CASSAHRGPSGKLFF. In nucleotides, the CDR3 is TGCGCCAGCAGCGCCCACAGGGGACCAAGTGGGAAACTGTTTTTT.

The chain has TRBV19 and TRBJ1-5; TRBD1 agrees at 10 bases. From germline, CDR1 is LNHDA and CDR2 SQIVND (reference sequence). With V trimmed by 6 bases and J by 4 bases, 9 bases remained unmatched. CDR3 length: 16 amino acids. Here the CDR3 DNA reads TGTGCCAGTAGCTTCCTCCCGGGACAGGGGAATCAGCCCCAGCATTTT. Its translation: CASSFLPGQGNQPQHF.

The chain couples TRBV3-1 (or the pseudogene TRBV3-2) to TRBJ1-4; possible D gene TRBD1, 5 bases. Trimming removed 4 bases at V and 1 base at J, with 16 bases between. From germline, CDR1 is LGHDT and CDR2 YNNKEL (reference sequence). This CDR3 is 17 amino acids long. CDR3 in amino acids: CASSRPSGGVTNEKLFF. CDR3 DNA sequence: TGTGCCAGCAGCCGCCCTTCCGGGGGGGTAACTAATGAAAAACTGTTTTTT.

The genes are TRBV19 and TRBJ2-2; 9 positions match TRBD1. This CDR3 has 17 amino acids. Germline V gives CDR1 LNHDA, CDR2 SQIVND (reference sequence). V lost 5 bases, J lost 4 bases, and 11 bases stayed unmatched. Here the CDR3 reads CASSVIPGQGTTGELFF. The CDR3 nucleotides read TGTGCCAGTAGTGTGATCCCGGGACAGGGTACCACCGGGGAGCTGTTTTTT.

The rearrangement uses TRBV5-4 and TRBJ2-1; 7 nucleotides match TRBD1. J gave up 7 bases and V 1 base, and 8 bases lay outside the gene matches. The CDR3 extends over 15 amino acids. Germline-derived CDR1 and CDR2 are SGHNT and YYREEE (reference sequence). CDR3 coding DNA: TGTGCCAGCAGCTTGTCCGGGACAGATTATAATGAGCAGTTCTTC. Translating gives CASSLSGTDYNEQFF.

The rearrangement links TRBV10-1 to TRBJ1-5; no firm D call. The CDR3 contains 13 residues. Germline V gene lookup returns CDR1 WNHNN and CDR2 SYGVQD (reference sequence). Trimming left V 2 bases short and J 5 bases short, with 7 bases between. This CDR3 is CASSETGDQPQHF. The CDR3 nucleotides read TGCGCCAGCAGTGAGACCGGGGATCAGCCCCAGCATTTT.

This chain links TRBV5-1 with TRBJ1-1; 9 nucleotides match TRBD1. Germline assignment: CDR1 SGHRS and CDR2 YFSETQ. The trim removed 0 bases at V and 5 bases at J, leaving 5 bases unmatched. CDR3 length: 15 residues. The CDR3 region has the DNA TGCGCCAGCAGCTTGGCCCAGACAGGGGGAACTGAAGCTTTCTTT. This sequence encodes CASSLAQTGGTEAFF.

The V and J genes are TRBV9 and TRBJ1-2, with D perhaps matching TRBD1 (5 bases). Germline V gene sequence: CDR1 SGDLS, CDR2 YYNGEE. The CDR3 extends over 14 amino acids. V was clipped by 0 bases and J by 8 bases, with 14 bases between them. The CDR3 loop is CASSVDPTVGGYTF. For the CDR3, the DNA is TGTGCCAGCAGCGTAGATCCGACAGTAGGAGGCTACACCTTC.

This clone was observed once. The chain employs TRBV7-7 and TRBJ2-1; 10 bases are shared with TRBD2. V lost 1 base and J lost 7; bases outside the gene matches: 4. Germline V gene sequence: CDR1 SSHAT, CDR2 FNYEAQ (reference sequence). The CDR3 totals 15 residues. As DNA, the CDR3 is TGTGCCAGCAGCTTAGGAGCGGGGGGGCAGAATGAGCAGTTCTTC. It translates to CASSLGAGGQNEQFF. Complete variable domain (other parts from reference TRBV7-7 and TRBJ2-1): GAGVSQSPRYKVTKRGQDVTLRCDPISSHATLYWYQQALGQGPEFLTYFNYEAQPDKSGLPSDRFSAERPEGSISTLTIQRTEQRDSAMYRCASSLGAGGQNEQFFGPGTRLTVL.

The chain links TRBV7-9 to TRBJ1-3; TRBD1 might be the D (5 bases). The germline V gene encodes CDR1 SEHNR and CDR2 FQNEAQ (reference sequence). Trimming shortened V by 5 bases and J by 1 base, and 9 bases separated the two germline ends. The CDR3 has 14 residues. In DNA form, the CDR3 reads TGTGCCAGCAGCCCGGGGGGATCTGGAAACACCATATATTTT. Protein: CASSPGGSGNTIYF.

This chain uses TRBV4-1 with TRBJ2-2; D gene ambiguous. The CDR3 consists of 15 residues. Deletions cut 4 bases from V and 3 bases from J, with 12 bases between. CDR1 MGHRA and CDR2 YSYEKL come from the germline V gene. CDR3 amino acids: CASSRSDKYTGELFF. The CDR3 coding sequence is TGCGCCAGCAGCCGATCAGACAAATACACCGGGGAGCTGTTTTTT.

V gene TRBV7-3 combines with J gene TRBJ2-1; D unresolved. V gave up 4 bases and J gave up 0 bases, with 10 bases separating them. The germline V gene has CDR1 SGHTA and CDR2 FQGTGA. The CDR3 totals 15 residues. DNA for the CDR3: TGTGCCAGCAGCTCTGGCCCGATCTCCTACAATGAGCAGTTCTTC. Translation gives CASSSGPISYNEQFF.

CDR3 DNA sequence: TGTGCTAGTACAGCGGGGGTTACCGGGGAGCTGTTTTTT. Translation: CASTAGVTGELFF. The V call is TRBV12-5, the J call TRBJ2-2; TRBD2 aligns across 8 bases. The trim removed 8 bases at V and 5 bases at J, leaving 4 bases unmatched. The CDR3 loop spans 13 amino acids. Looked up from germline, CDR1 is LGHNT and CDR2 is FRNRAP. The variable domain in full, completed from reference TRBV12-5 and TRBJ2-2, reads DARVTQTPRHKVTEMGQEVTMRCQPILGHNTVFWYRQTMMQGLELLAYFRNRAPLDDSGMPKDRFSAEMPDATLATLKIQPSEPRDSAVYFCASTAGVTGELFFGEGSRLTVL.

The chain couples TRBV11-1 to TRBJ1-2, with TRBD1 identical over 8 bases. The CDR3 runs 14 residues. Germline CDR1 SGHAT, CDR2 FQDESV (reference sequence). With V trimmed by 5 bases and J by 4 bases, 6 bases remained unmatched. This CDR3 reads CASSLTGERYGYTF. The CDR3 bases are TGTGCCAGCAGCCTGACAGGGGAGCGCTATGGCTACACCTTC. The full variable domain, completed using reference TRBV11-1 and TRBJ1-2, is EAEVAQSPRYKITEKSQAVAFWCDPISGHATLYWYRQILGQGPELLVQFQDESVVDDSQLPKDRFSAERLKGVDSTLKIQPAELGDSAMYLCASSLTGERYGYTFGSGTRLTVV.

CDR3 nucleotide sequence: TGCGCCAGCAGCTTGGAAGGGACTTATAGCGAGCAGTACTTC. This sequence encodes CASSLEGTYSEQYF. V is TRBV5-1 and J is TRBJ2-7; possible D gene TRBD2, 6 bases. The CDR3 length is 14 residues. Germline lookup yields CDR1 SGHRS and CDR2 YFSETQ. V dropped 0 bases and J dropped 6 bases, with 13 bases sitting between them.

The V and J genes are TRBV15 and TRBJ2-3; TRBD2 aligns across 7 bases. V lost 1 base to trimming and J lost 7 bases; unmatched junction nucleotides: 11. The CDR3 contains 16 residues. The germline V gene has CDR1 LNHNV and CDR2 YYDKDF (reference sequence). This CDR3 reads CATSRGGGDVRNTQYF. The CDR3 coding sequence is TGTGCCACCAGCAGAGGCGGGGGAGACGTTAGGAATACGCAGTATTTT.

The chain links TRBV28 to TRBJ1-5; 7 bases map to TRBD1. Germline CDR1 reads MDHEN; CDR2 reads SYDVKM. The CDR3 has 15 amino acids. V lost 2 bases and J lost 5; bases outside the gene matches: 6. The CDR3 protein is CASSLRTGGYQPQHF. As DNA, the CDR3 is TGTGCCAGCAGTTTAAGGACAGGCGGCTATCAGCCCCAGCATTTT.

The CDR3 DNA sequence: TGTGCCAGCAGGGGGCACAGGGGATCCTACGAGCAGTACTTC. This sequence encodes CASRGHRGSYEQYF. This chain links TRBV6-6 with TRBJ2-7; 7 bases fit TRBD1. The V gene's germline CDR1 is MNHNY and CDR2 SVGAGI (reference sequence). The CDR3 runs 14 residues. V lost 6 bases, J lost 1 base, and 6 bases stayed unmatched.

CDR3 sequence: CASSSNRGADTQYF. In DNA form, the CDR3 reads TGTGCCAGCAGCTCCAACAGGGGGGCAGATACGCAGTATTTT. This sequence joins TRBV7-2 and TRBJ2-3; 8 bases are a match to TRBD1. CDR1 is SGHTA and CDR2 is FQGNSA in the germline V gene. This CDR3 contains 14 residues. The V segment lost 4 bases and the J segment 4 bases; nucleotides outside the gene matches: 4.

The chain uses TRBV29-1 and TRBJ2-5, with 7 bases identical to TRBD1. V lost 7 bases, J lost 2 bases, and 7 bases stayed unmatched. Germline assignment: CDR1 SQVTM and CDR2 ANQGSEA. This CDR3 is 13 amino acids long. The CDR3 sequence is CSARGQRQETQYF. CDR3 coding DNA: TGCAGCGCCCGGGGACAGAGACAAGAGACCCAGTACTTC.

The chain has TRBV5-6 and TRBJ2-7; 12 bases line up with TRBD1. The CDR3 totals 14 residues. J lost 7 bases, V lost 3 bases, and 5 bases had no gene match. The V gene's germline CDR1 is SGHDT and CDR2 YYEEEE. The CDR3 bases are TGTGCCAGCAGCTGGGGGACAGGGGGCCGAGAGCAGTACTTC. Amino acid sequence: CASSWGTGGREQYF. The full variable domain, completed using reference TRBV5-6 and TRBJ2-7, is DAGVTQSPTHLIKTRGQQVTLRCSPKSGHDTVSWYQQALGQGPQFIFQYYEEEERQRGNFPDRFSGHQFPNYSSELNVNALLLGDSALYLCASSWGTGGREQYFGPGTRLTVT.

Only one count was recorded for this clone. This chain links TRBV30 with TRBJ1-2; no clear D. The ends were cut back, 2 bases at V and 2 bases at J, with 6 bases in the middle. This CDR3 comprises 12 residues. Germline V gene sequence: CDR1 GTSNPN, CDR2 SVGIG (reference sequence). The CDR3 reads CAWSSRNYGYTF. CDR3 nucleotide sequence: TGTGCCTGGAGTAGCCGGAACTATGGCTACACCTTC.

This clone is a singleton in its sample. The chain uses TRBV11-3 and TRBJ2-5; tentative D call: TRBD2 (7 bases). Germline CDR1 and CDR2: SGHNT and YENEEA. Trimming took off 5 bases at V and 1 base at J, with 11 bases between the two ends. This CDR3 comprises 14 residues. CDR3 sequence: CASSRGGSQETQYF. The CDR3 region has the DNA TGTGCCAGCAGCAGGGGGGGCTCCCAAGAGACCCAGTACTTC.

The V gene is TRBV6-6, the J gene TRBJ1-1; D gene ambiguous. The CDR3 consists of 14 residues. CDR1 is MNHNY, CDR2 SVGAGI, per germline (reference sequence). The V end was cut by 0 bases, the J end by 0 bases, with 5 bases between. The CDR3 is CASSYSEVNTEAFF. For the CDR3, the DNA is TGTGCCAGCAGTTACTCAGAGGTGAACACTGAAGCTTTCTTT.

This clone turned up a few times. This chain links TRBV5-4 with TRBJ1-3; D is ambiguous. The germline V and J ends were trimmed by 2 bases and 0 bases, with 9 bases remaining between them. Germline assignment: CDR1 SGHNT and CDR2 YYREEE (reference sequence). The CDR3 consists of 15 residues. The CDR3 here is CASSLDTSSGNTIYF. As DNA, the CDR3 is TGTGCCAGCAGCTTAGACACGAGCTCTGGAAACACCATATATTTT.

The chain recombines TRBV28 with TRBJ1-2; no definite D call. The CDR3 extends over 15 amino acids. The V and J ends lost 7 bases and 4 bases respectively, with 19 bases between them. In germline, CDR1 is MDHEN, CDR2 SYDVKM. The CDR3: CASIFGNRTPYGYTF. CDR3 sequence (DNA): TGTGCCAGCATCTTTGGGAATAGGACTCCCTATGGCTACACCTTC.

The chain links TRBV10-2 to TRBJ1-2, with TRBD1 matching 8 bases. The germline gives CDR1 WSHSY, CDR2 SAAADI. CDR3 length: 14 amino acids. With 1 base clipped from V and 4 bases from J, the junction kept 2 bases outside the gene matches. CDR3 nucleotide sequence: TGCGCCAGCAGTGAGTGGACAGGGTTCTATGGCTACACCTTC. It encodes CASSEWTGFYGYTF.